This entry features one TCR beta chain sequence. The data belong to a study of blood T cell repertoires in COVID-19. The protocol was immunoSEQ multiplex PCR, while the TCRdb copy is restricted to in-frame clones and leaves out a portion. The data show under 350,000 clones, roughly 90% seen once. Germline loops: CDR1 LGHDT, CDR2 YNNKEL (reference sequence). The V gene lost 2 bases and the J gene lost 2 bases, with 16 bases spanning the gap. The CDR3 has 17 amino acids. The chain is built from TRBV3-1 (or the pseudogene TRBV3-2) and TRBJ2-1, with D possibly TRBD1 on 6 matching bases. Sequences were obtained from PBMCs or T cells enriched from blood (not recorded which). The TCR originated in a man in his 60s who had recovered from COVID-19. Here the CDR3 reads CASSQISGKGAYNEQFF. The CDR3 bases are TGTGCCAGCAGCCAAATTTCCGGGAAGGGGGCCTACAATGAGCAGTTCTTC.